The 6 T cell receptor beta chains given below trace back to one sample, sequenced in a study of control samples from healthy donors and cancer patients. Sequencing was performed with immunoSEQ multiplex PCR; in TCRdb, only in-frame clones are kept and a portion is missing. The sample records 120,000 or so clones, approximately 94% being singletons. Sequences were obtained from blood. These receptors all stem from a man aged 25-45 years in good health.

Points on this clone: The junction and the germline gene differ at one end; a read error may be behind it. CDR3 DNA: TGTGTCAGCAGCCAGGGACTAGCGGGGTCCTACGAGCAGTACTTC. It is translated as CVSSQGLAGSYEQYF. The rearrangement joins TRBV3-1 (or the pseudogene TRBV3-2) to TRBJ2-7; 13 bases map to TRBD2. CDR1 is LGHDT, CDR2 YNNKEL, per germline (reference sequence). This CDR3 spans 15 amino acids.

The rearrangement links TRBV5-4 to TRBJ1-2, with D perhaps TRBD1 (6 bases). Germline CDR1 SGHNT, CDR2 YYREEE (reference sequence). Trimming left V 1 base short and J 4 bases short, with 14 bases between. This CDR3 region has 15 residues. This chain's CDR3 is CASSLFAGEGYGYTF. The CDR3 nucleotides read TGTGCCAGCAGCTTGTTCGCAGGGGAGGGCTATGGCTACACCTTC. The whole variable domain, remainder taken from reference TRBV5-4 and TRBJ1-2, is ETGVTQSPTHLIKTRGQQVTLRCSSQSGHNTVSWYQQALGQGPQFIFQYYREEENGRGNFPPRFSGLQFPNYSSELNVNALELDDSALYLCASSLFAGEGYGYTFGSGTRLTVV.

The chain employs TRBV24-1 and TRBJ1-6; 8 bases are shared with TRBD1. The CDR3 totals 18 residues. Germline CDR1 KGHDR, CDR2 SFDVKD. The J segment lost 7 bases and the V segment lost 3 bases, leaving 13 bases of the junction unmatched. DNA for the CDR3: TGTGCCACCAGTGATCCCACCGGTAGGACAGGGTCCAATTCACCCCTCCACTTT. Amino acids: CATSDPTGRTGSNSPLHF.

The chain has TRBV29-1 and TRBJ1-2; no firm D call. CDR3 size: 13 residues. Trimming pared 5 bases from V and 7 bases from J, leaving 17 bases between. From germline, CDR1 is SQVTM and CDR2 ANQGSEA. The CDR3 reads CSVPGAGLSGYTF. The CDR3 DNA is TGCAGCGTTCCAGGAGCCGGGCTATCTGGCTACACCTTC. The variable domain in full, with the rest retrieved from reference TRBV29-1 and TRBJ1-2, is SAVISQKPSRDICQRGTSLTIQCQVDSQVTMMFWYRQQPGQSLTLIATANQGSEATYESGFVIDKFPISRPNLTFSTLTVSNMSPEDSSIYLCSVPGAGLSGYTFGSGTRLTVV.

Only one count was recorded for this clone. The V and J genes are TRBV30 and TRBJ1-6, with a weak D call TRBD1 (5 bases). V gave up 3 bases and J gave up 2 bases, with 20 bases separating them. The CDR3 consists of 18 residues. The germline gives CDR1 GTSNPN, CDR2 SVGIG (reference sequence). CDR3 nucleotides: TGTGCCTGGAGCCACGGCGCAGGGAGGTCGACCTATAATTCACCCCTCCACTTT. It is translated as CAWSHGAGRSTYNSPLHF.

DNA for the CDR3: TGTGCCAGCAGTTTTAACAGGGAGGGAGCAACTAATGAAAAACTGTTTTTT. As protein: CASSFNREGATNEKLFF. The rearrangement joins TRBV2 to TRBJ1-4, with D tentatively TRBD1 (6 bases). The CDR3 spans 17 residues. Trimming left V 5 bases short and J 0 bases short, with 16 bases between. In germline, CDR1 is SNHLY, CDR2 FYNNEI.